Below are 21 T cell receptor beta chains sequenced from a single sample in a study of T cells in Graves' hyperthyroidism and ophthalmopathy. TCR beta CDR3 regions were amplified from RNA transcripts. Using the HTBI primer set, a first-round RT-PCR was run on the TCR CDR3. TCRdb analysed the multiplex PCR reads with MiXCR anew, one entry per CDR3 protein. The table has hundreds of thousands of distinct CDR3 sequences, roughly 15% seen once. Sequenced material: blood. These receptors were obtained from a woman aged 30 to 39 with Graves' hyperthyroidism.

This clonotype was picked up many times. The chain carries TRBV11-2 and TRBJ2-7, with TRBD2 matching over 9 bases. The germline V gene has CDR1 SGHAT and CDR2 FQNNGV. Trimming removed 4 bases from V and 6 bases from J; junction bases left unmatched: 22. The CDR3 runs 19 residues. The CDR3 DNA is TGTGCCAGCAGCTCCCCCAAGGGGACTCCGGGACTAGCCACGGGCGAGCAGTACTTC. It codes for CASSSPKGTPGLATGEQYF.

The sample holds a few counts of this clonotype. The rearrangement links TRBV27 to TRBJ2-1; D is ambiguous. The CDR3 spans 13 residues. Germline CDR1 is MNHEY and CDR2 is SMNVEV (reference sequence). V was shortened by 3 bases and J by 8 bases, with 11 bases between the two germline ends. The CDR3, as DNA: TGTGCCAGCAGTTTTAGTTCTCCGGATGAGCAGTTCTTC. It encodes CASSFSSPDEQFF.

To note about this clonotype: This may arise from a read error, as a much more abundant clone is one base away. The chain joins TRBV7-8 to TRBJ2-7; 7 bases are shared with TRBD2. V dropped 3 bases and J dropped 5; count of bases not matched to a gene: 10. The CDR3 contains 15 residues. The germline CDR1 and CDR2 sequences are SGHVS and FQNEAQ. As DNA, the CDR3 is TGTGCCAGCAGCTTGCTTCGTTCAGCGGGAAACGAGCAGTACTTC. Translation gives CASSLLRSAGNEQYF.

The chain employs TRBV20-1 and TRBJ1-5, with D perhaps TRBD1 (5 bases). Germline V gives CDR1 DFQATT, CDR2 SNEGSKA (reference sequence). Trimming pared 0 bases from V and 2 bases from J, leaving 14 bases between. This CDR3 is built from 16 residues. Here the CDR3 reads CSARDGGRGRNQPQHF. CDR3 bases: TGCAGTGCTAGAGATGGGGGGAGGGGTCGCAATCAGCCCCAGCATTTT.

The V gene is TRBV15, the J gene TRBJ1-3, with D uncertain. The V gene lost 5 bases and the J gene lost 1 base, with 12 bases spanning the gap. The V gene's germline CDR1 is LNHNV and CDR2 YYDKDF (reference sequence). There are 15 residues in the CDR3. The CDR3 spells CATSHETLSGNTIYF. The CDR3 DNA is TGTGCCACCAGCCACGAGACCTTATCTGGAAACACCATATATTTT. Together with reference TRBV15 and TRBJ1-3, the CDR3 gives the full variable domain: DAMVIQNPRYQVTQFGKPVTLSCSQTLNHNVMYWYQQKSSQAPKLLFHYYDKDFNNEADTPDNFQSRRPNTSFCFLDIRSPGLGDTAMYLCATSHETLSGNTIYFGEGSWLTVV.

About this clonotype itself: A junction boundary mismatches the germline segment, possibly from a read error. The V call is TRBV27, the J call TRBJ2-1; 12 bases match TRBD2. Germline values: CDR1 MNHEY, CDR2 SMNVEV (reference sequence). The CDR3 runs to 13 residues. The CDR3 bases are TGTGCCAGCAGTTGGGGACTAGCGGGTGGGATAGTCTTC. Translation gives CASSWGLAGGIVF.

The CDR3 region has the DNA TGTGCCAGCAGCCAAAAGGGCGGGGTGATGAGTCGGTACTTC. Residues: CASSQKGGVMSRYF. The rearrangement links TRBV3-1 to TRBJ2-5, with TRBD2 as a possible D gene (6 bases). Germline CDR1 and CDR2: LGHDT and YNNKEL (reference sequence). The CDR3 consists of 14 residues. Trimming removed 2 bases at V and 13 bases at J, with 20 bases between.

This chain uses TRBV9 with TRBJ1-2, with 10 bases lining up with TRBD1. J lost 6 bases, V lost 4 bases, and 6 bases had no gene match. CDR3 length: 14 residues. CDR1 and CDR2 from the germline V gene are SGDLS and YYNGEE. The CDR3 bases are TGTGCCAGCAGCACTAGGACAGGGGGGGATGGCTACACCTTC. It encodes CASSTRTGGDGYTF.

This clonotype was counted only a few times. The chain links TRBV27 to TRBJ1-2; TRBD1 is a possible D gene (5 bases). This CDR3 has 16 residues. The V and J ends lost 5 bases and 4 bases respectively, with 20 bases between them. Germline V gene sequence: CDR1 MNHEY, CDR2 SMNVEV (reference sequence). The CDR3 loop reads CASSPRTEAGIYGYTF. The CDR3 nucleotides are TGTGCCAGCAGTCCCCGGACGGAGGCAGGGATCTATGGCTACACCTTC.

The sample holds a few counts of this clonotype. A single base separates this from a much larger clone, so it may be a read error. The chain couples TRBV7-2 to TRBJ2-7; TRBD1 aligns across 10 bases. CDR1 is SGHTA and CDR2 is FQGNSA in the germline V gene. J was trimmed by 6 bases and V by 5 bases; bases with no gene match: 10. The CDR3 extends over 15 amino acids. CDR3 sequence (DNA): TGTGCCAGCAGCCCGGGACAGGGGTTCCCATGCGAGCAGTACTTC. Protein: CASSPGQGFPCEQYF.

The sample holds a few counts of this clonotype. This chain connects TRBV5-1 to TRBJ1-6; possibly TRBD1 for D (6 bases). Germline values: CDR1 SGHRS, CDR2 YFSETQ. Trimming cost V 4 bases and J 5 bases, with 16 bases left between them. The CDR3 loop spans 16 amino acids. CDR3: CASSPRGASDNSPLHF. CDR3 nucleotides: TGCGCCAGCAGCCCCCGGGGGGCGTCGGATAATTCACCCCTCCACTTT.

This chain connects TRBV5-1 to TRBJ2-3; TRBD2 matches at 9 bases. CDR1 is SGHRS, CDR2 YFSETQ, per germline. V shed 4 bases, J shed 5 bases, and the junction held 14 bases outside the gene matches. The CDR3 consists of 17 residues. The CDR3 DNA reads TGCGCCAGCAGCGTCGGGACTAGCAGTGTCCTCAGAGATACGCAGTATTTT. This codes for CASSVGTSSVLRDTQYF.

The table lists this clonotype with many counts. The CDR3 DNA follows: TGTGCCAGCAGCTTAGACCCATTTGCGGCAGATACGCAGTATTTT. Translation: CASSLDPFAADTQYF. The chain is built from TRBV7-2 and TRBJ2-3; D is undetermined. CDR1 SGHTA and CDR2 FQGNSA come from the germline V gene. V lost 1 base and J 4 bases, leaving 12 bases between the germline ends. CDR3 length: 15 residues.

The J gene is TRBJ2-3, the V gene TRBV11-2; D not certain. This CDR3 comprises 16 residues. Trimming stripped 5 bases from V and 2 bases from J, with 17 bases between. Germline values: CDR1 SGHAT, CDR2 FQNNGV. CDR3 amino acids: CASSPLWAENTDTQYF. For the CDR3, the DNA is TGTGCCAGCAGCCCCCTTTGGGCGGAGAACACAGATACGCAGTATTTT.

This clonotype was observed many times. V gene TRBV20-1 combines with J gene TRBJ2-7; maybe TRBD1 (5 bases). CDR1 and CDR2 (germline): DFQATT, SNEGSKA (reference sequence). This CDR3 contains 13 residues. The ends were cut back, 3 bases at V and 2 bases at J, with 11 bases in the middle. CDR3 residues: CSASWGRTYEQYF. CDR3 DNA sequence: TGCAGTGCTAGTTGGGGCAGGACCTACGAGCAGTACTTC.

The chain is built from TRBV19 and TRBJ1-5; possible D gene TRBD1, 6 bases. The ends were cut back, 7 bases at V and 5 bases at J, with 18 bases in the middle. The V gene's germline CDR1 is LNHDA and CDR2 SQIVND (reference sequence). The CDR3 has 15 residues. Here the CDR3 reads CASISTGGLYQPQHF. In DNA form, the CDR3 reads TGTGCCAGTATCTCTACGGGGGGGCTGTATCAGCCCCAGCATTTT.

The sample holds a few counts of this clonotype. The rearrangement links TRBV30 to TRBJ1-3; D is uncertain. Trimming cost V 8 bases and J 0 bases, with 11 bases left between them. Looked up from germline, CDR1 is GTSNPN and CDR2 is SVGIG (reference sequence). This CDR3 has 13 residues. The CDR3 loop is CAQRPYSGNTIYF. DNA for the CDR3: TGTGCCCAGAGACCGTACTCTGGAAACACCATATATTTT.

Points on this clonotype: This sequence may be a read error, since a much larger clone differs from it by one base. The chain has TRBV28 and TRBJ2-3; D remains unclear. V lost 6 bases to trimming and J lost 2 bases, with 15 bases between them. CDR3 length equals 15 residues. The germline V gene encodes CDR1 MDHEN and CDR2 SYDVKM. CDR3 in DNA: TGTGCCAGCAGCCCGGCCATTCAGCCCACAGATACGCAGTATTTT. Protein sequence: CASSPAIQPTDTQYF.

This clonotype was counted between two and nine times. The chain combines TRBV5-1 with TRBJ2-4; D is uncertain. This CDR3 comprises 14 residues. Trimming stripped 0 bases from V and 6 bases from J, with 10 bases between. The germline V gene has CDR1 SGHRS and CDR2 YFSETQ. CDR3 sequence (DNA): TGCGCCAGCAGCTTGGGAGTTTTTGGAAACATTCAGTACTTC. Translation: CASSLGVFGNIQYF.

This clonotype showed up many times. The rearrangement uses TRBV28 and TRBJ2-1, with D possibly called TRBD1 or TRBD2 (5 bases each). The germline V gene encodes CDR1 MDHEN and CDR2 SYDVKM. V lost 6 bases, J lost 7 bases, and 16 bases lay in between. CDR3 length: 14 amino acids. The DNA of the CDR3 is TGTGCCAGCAGGGACACAGGTGAGGGGAATGAGCAGTTCTTC. It is translated as CASRDTGEGNEQFF. The variable domain in full, with the rest retrieved from reference TRBV28 and TRBJ2-1, is DVKVTQSSRYLVKRTGEKVFLECVQDMDHENMFWYRQDPGLGLRLIYFSYDVKMKEKGDIPEGYSVSREKKERFSLILESASTNQTSMYLCASRDTGEGNEQFFGPGTRLTVL.

This clonotype was picked up many times. V is TRBV20-1 and J is TRBJ1-1; TRBD1 might be the D (6 bases). The CDR3 covers 14 residues. Per germline, CDR1 DFQATT and CDR2 SNEGSKA (reference sequence). V was trimmed by 6 bases and J by 4 bases, leaving 18 bases between them. CDR3 DNA: TGCAGTGCCCCCAGGGGAGGAGGTTTCACTGAAGCTTTCTTT. Translation: CSAPRGGGFTEAFF.